This TCR beta chain is from a study of cytomegalovirus exposure and HLA in healthy donors. Findings and caveats of the study: For most TCR sequences rarity was the rule, although some public TCRs occurred in many donors. High specificity and sensitivity for cytomegalovirus status were reported for the classifier. Later, TCR association rates were found to vary by HLA locus, highest for DRB1 and lowest for HLA-C.

With 60 Vbeta and 13 Jbeta primers, the PCR was carried out. Assay used: immunoSEQ multiplex PCR; TCRdb lists only in-frame clones, some missing. Of 220,000 or so clones listed, approximately 80% were seen once; the top ten hold about 1.7%. V lost 11 bases, J lost 7 bases, and 19 bases lay in between. Germline V gene sequence: CDR1 LNHNV, CDR2 YYDKDF (reference sequence). The length of the CDR3 is 13 residues. Nominal health characterized the donors when sampled, though unrecorded immune exposures were likely. As to this clone: Its antigen is not identified.

Material for sequencing was PBMCs. J is TRBJ2-3 and V is TRBV15; D may be TRBD2 (6 bases). The source of this sequence is a man aged 50-60 years in good health and CMV-seronegative. The CDR3 nucleotides are TGTGCCTCCACCCCCGGGAGAGAAAATACGCAGTATTTT. It encodes CASTPGRENTQYF.